This TCR beta chain was recorded in a study of T cell responses to AZD1222 COVID-19 vaccine. Only in-frame clones appear in the TCRdb table, and some are missing; sequencing was by immunoSEQ multiplex PCR. The table has approximately 80,000 clones, about nine tenths seen once. The CDR3 consists of 13 residues. Germline V gene sequence: CDR1 MNHEY, CDR2 SMNVEV (reference sequence). The V end was cut by 3 bases, the J end by 8 bases, with 13 bases between. Points on this clone: What it binds is unknown.

Study-level results: There were vaccine-associated CD4 TCRs across spike, dominant at 160-218 and 743-854.

This sequence joins TRBV27 and TRBJ1-1; D possibly corresponds to TRBD1 (6 bases). The specimen was peripheral blood, collected 28 days after the second AZD1222 dose. The sequence was collected from an adult who received the AZD1222 COVID-19 vaccine. As DNA, the CDR3 is TGTGCCAGCAGTTTCTGGGGGGCTCGGGAAGCTTTCTTT. As protein: CASSFWGAREAFF.